One sample yielded the 32 T cell receptor beta chains listed below, sequenced in a study of blood T cell repertoires in COVID-19. Clones were read by immunoSEQ multiplex PCR, and TCRdb kept only the in-frame ones, dropping some. Of a few hundred thousand clones listed, nearly 90% were seen once; the top ten hold 11%. The sample taken for sequencing was peripheral blood. Every receptor here comes from a woman in her twenties or thirties with COVID-19, enrolled during active disease.

The gene calls are TRBV5-1 and TRBJ2-2, with D unresolved. Trimming shortened V by 0 bases and J by 7 bases, and 4 bases separated the two germline ends. CDR3 size: 12 residues. Germline V gives CDR1 SGHRS, CDR2 YFSETQ. DNA for the CDR3: TGCGCCAGCAGCTTGGCCGGCGGGGAGCTGTTTTTT. Its protein product is CASSLAGGELFF.

This clone has only a few counts. This chain uses TRBV7-9 with TRBJ2-7; D may be TRBD1 (5 bases). CDR3 length: 17 amino acids. Germline-derived CDR1 and CDR2 are SEHNR and FQNEAQ (reference sequence). V shed 1 base and J shed 0 bases, with 16 bases lying between them. CDR3 loop: CASSLGSSREDSYEQYF. The CDR3 DNA reads TGTGCCAGCAGCTTAGGGTCAAGCAGGGAAGACTCCTACGAGCAGTACTTC.

V gene TRBV5-8 combines with J gene TRBJ1-1, with 8 bases matching TRBD1. The CDR3 length is 17 residues. The V segment lost 5 bases and the J segment 6 bases; nucleotides outside the gene matches: 18. The germline CDR1 and CDR2 sequences are SGHTS and YDEGEE. The CDR3 DNA is TGTGCCAGCAGTCCAGGGACAGGCTATCAGAGCGACCCTGAAGCTTTCTTT. It codes for CASSPGTGYQSDPEAFF.

This clone has only a few counts. The chain links TRBV5-5 to TRBJ1-3; D remains ambiguous. The CDR3 contains 14 residues. Germline V lookup: CDR1 SGHKS, CDR2 YYEKEE (reference sequence). Trimming left V 0 bases short and J 4 bases short, with 8 bases between. CDR3 residues: CASSLVLMGNTIYF. Written as DNA, the CDR3 is TGTGCCAGCAGCTTGGTGTTAATGGGAAACACCATATATTTT.

J is TRBJ2-2 and V is TRBV7-2, with 9 bases matching TRBD2. CDR3 length: 15 residues. Germline CDR1 and CDR2: SGHTA and FQGNSA. Trimming cost V 4 bases and J 5 bases; bases outside gene matches: 5. The chain's CDR3 is CASSSRGGRTGELFF. In DNA, the CDR3 is TGTGCCAGCAGCTCGCGGGGGGGCCGGACCGGGGAGCTGTTTTTT.

This chain's CDR3 is CASSLVGGRGPLYGYTF. For the CDR3, the DNA is TGTGCCAGCAGCTTGGTTGGAGGGAGGGGTCCCCTCTATGGCTACACCTTC. The chain joins TRBV5-4 to TRBJ1-2, with a possible D match to TRBD1 (5 bases). This CDR3 comprises 17 residues. CDR1 is SGHNT and CDR2 is YYREEE in the germline V gene (reference sequence). V lost 0 bases, J lost 4 bases, and 19 bases lay in between.

The gene calls are TRBV11-2 and TRBJ1-2, with 8 positions matching TRBD1. The CDR3 consists of 12 residues. CDR1 and CDR2 from the germline V gene are SGHAT and FQNNGV. V was clipped by 6 bases and J by 6 bases; unmatched bases: 3. The DNA for the CDR3 is TGTGCCAGCAGTTCGACAGGGGATGGCTACACCTTC. Protein product: CASSSTGDGYTF.

The V and J genes are TRBV29-1 and TRBJ2-7, with 11 bases aligning to TRBD2. The CDR3 has 15 amino acids. The V and J ends lost 5 bases and 1 base, in that order; junction bases with no gene match: 7. Germline CDR1 is SQVTM and CDR2 is ANQGSEA. The CDR3 nucleotides read TGCAGCGTTATAACCGGGACTAGCGGTTCCTACGAGCAGTACTTC. Its translation: CSVITGTSGSYEQYF.

V usage is TRBV5-1 and J usage is TRBJ2-3, with D possibly TRBD2 on 6 matching bases. Germline V CDR1 and CDR2: SGHRS, YFSETQ. CDR3 length equals 16 residues. V dropped 2 bases and J dropped 2 bases, with 15 bases sitting between them. CDR3: CASSLTPEGNTDTQYF. The CDR3, as DNA: TGCGCCAGCAGCTTAACCCCGGAGGGTAACACAGATACGCAGTATTTT.

V is TRBV25-1 and J is TRBJ1-3, with a tentative D call TRBD1 (6 bases). Germline V gene data show CDR1 as MGHDK and CDR2 as SYGVNS. This CDR3 is 15 amino acids long. The ends were cut back, 4 bases at V and 3 bases at J, with 13 bases in the middle. For the CDR3, the DNA is TGTGCCAGCAGTGGCCCAACAGGGATTGGAAACACCATATATTTT. Translated, it gives CASSGPTGIGNTIYF.

This rearrangement joins TRBV4-1 to TRBJ1-1; 8 bases agree with TRBD1. The V segment lost 2 bases and the J segment 4 bases; nucleotides outside the gene matches: 15. The germline gives CDR1 MGHRA, CDR2 YSYEKL. The CDR3 covers 18 residues. The CDR3 region is CASSQPRGREPQTTEAFF. The CDR3 DNA follows: TGCGCCAGCAGCCAACCCAGGGGGCGCGAACCCCAGACCACTGAAGCTTTCTTT.

With regard to this clone: In the same sample, other DNA sequences code for this CDR3. V is TRBV24-1 and J is TRBJ2-3; no clear D. The CDR3 extends over 12 amino acids. V was cut by 1 base and J by 5 bases, with 3 bases left in between. The germline V gene encodes CDR1 KGHDR and CDR2 SFDVKD. The CDR3 DNA follows: TGTGCCACCAGTGATTTCAGAGATACGCAGTATTTT. Translation: CATSDFRDTQYF.

The chain links TRBV7-9 to TRBJ1-2; D uncertain. The CDR3 runs 14 residues. V lost 1 base and J lost 4, with 10 bases in between. Germline CDR1 reads SEHNR; CDR2 reads FQNEAQ (reference sequence). CDR3 residues: CASSLEQIFYGYTF. The CDR3 coding sequence is TGTGCCAGCAGCTTAGAACAGATCTTCTATGGCTACACCTTC.

The chain recombines TRBV4-1 with TRBJ1-1; no reliable D call. Deletions cut 4 bases from V and 3 bases from J, with 15 bases between. This CDR3 is built from 15 residues. The germline CDR1 and CDR2 sequences are MGHRA and YSYEKL. This CDR3 is CASSPAGAPHTEAFF. The CDR3 nucleotides read TGCGCCAGCAGCCCGGCAGGCGCCCCTCACACTGAAGCTTTCTTT.

Turning to this clone: This sample includes further DNA sequences coding for the same CDR3. The gene calls are TRBV12-3 or TRBV12-4 and TRBJ2-5, with D perhaps matching TRBD1 (6 bases). Trimming pared 3 bases from V and 4 bases from J, leaving 9 bases between. The CDR3 is 13 amino acids. This CDR3 is CASSLWGRETQYF. CDR3 sequence (DNA): TGTGCCAGCAGTTTGTGGGGGCGAGAGACCCAGTACTTC.

Note on this clone: In the same sample, other DNA sequences code for this CDR3. The chain recombines TRBV6-5 with TRBJ1-1; D remains ambiguous. This CDR3 region has 14 residues. Germline V gives CDR1 MNHEY, CDR2 SVGAGI. Between the trimmed V and J ends, which lost 0 bases and 0 bases, there was a span of 5 bases. The CDR3 protein is CASSYSRVNTEAFF. The CDR3 coding sequence is TGTGCCAGCAGTTACTCTCGGGTGAACACTGAAGCTTTCTTT.

V usage is TRBV6-6 and J usage is TRBJ1-2; TRBD1 aligns across 7 bases. Losses at the gene ends were 6 bases for V and 3 bases for J; bases not matched to a gene: 7. Germline lookup yields CDR1 MNHNY and CDR2 SVGAGI (reference sequence). This CDR3 comprises 14 residues. CDR3 sequence: CASSRDRVDYGYTF. The CDR3 DNA reads TGTGCCAGCAGCCGGGACAGAGTCGACTATGGCTACACCTTC.

V gene TRBV12-3 or TRBV12-4 combines with J gene TRBJ1-1, with a weak D call TRBD1 (5 bases). V dropped 6 bases and J dropped 6 bases, with 11 bases sitting between them. The CDR3 extends over 12 amino acids. The CDR3 DNA sequence: TGTGCCAGCAGCATAACAGGCTCTGAAGCTTTCTTT. Protein: CASSITGSEAFF.

Points on this clone: Additional DNA sequences in this sample encode the identical CDR3. CDR3 region: CASSLQGGNSPLHF. As DNA, the CDR3 is TGTGCCAGCAGTTTACAGGGCGGCAATTCACCCCTCCACTTT. The chain combines TRBV27 with TRBJ1-6; a possible D gene is TRBD1 (5 bases). V gave up 2 bases and J gave up 7 bases, with 9 bases separating them. Germline CDR1 is MNHEY and CDR2 is SMNVEV (reference sequence). The CDR3 has 14 amino acids.

This clone was detected once. The genes are TRBV29-1 and TRBJ2-3; 9 bases line up with TRBD2. V shed 4 bases, J shed 4 bases, and the junction held 9 bases outside the gene matches. Germline CDR1 and CDR2: SQVTM and ANQGSEA. This CDR3 contains 15 residues. The DNA for the CDR3 is TGCAGCGTTGTCCCAGCGGGGGGTCTCGCAGATACGCAGTATTTT. Translated, it gives CSVVPAGGLADTQYF.

A single count supports this clone. This chain connects TRBV28 to TRBJ1-4; D is uncertain. The CDR3 spans 14 residues. V was pared by 7 bases and J by 5 bases, with 14 bases between. Germline CDR1 and CDR2: MDHEN and SYDVKM. The CDR3 DNA reads as TGTGCCAGCACCCGTTGGCAGAGGAATGAAAAACTGTTTTTT. Translated: CASTRWQRNEKLFF.

The J gene is TRBJ2-7, the V gene TRBV11-2; 7 bases fit TRBD1. This CDR3 has 16 amino acids. The V gene's germline CDR1 is SGHAT and CDR2 FQNNGV. V shed 5 bases and J 2 bases; nucleotides not matched to a gene: 12. In DNA form, the CDR3 reads TGTGCCAGCAGCCCCTCGTGGAGACAGGGCCCCTACGAGCAGTACTTC. It translates to CASSPSWRQGPYEQYF. Full variable domain (remainder filled in from reference TRBV11-2 and TRBJ2-7): EAGVAQSPRYKIIEKRQSVAFWCNPISGHATLYWYQQILGQGPKLLIQFQNNGVVDDSQLPKDRFSAERLKGVDSTLKIQPAKLEDSAVYLCASSPSWRQGPYEQYFGPGTRLTVT.

The chain uses TRBV2 and TRBJ2-5, with D perhaps matching TRBD2 (6 bases). Trimming pared 5 bases from V and 5 bases from J, leaving 18 bases between. CDR1 and CDR2 (germline): SNHLY, FYNNEI. This CDR3 is built from 15 residues. CDR3 loop: CASSTGTRLGETQYF. The CDR3 DNA follows: TGTGCCAGCAGTACCGGGACTCGCCTCGGGGAGACCCAGTACTTC.

The chain is built from TRBV27 and TRBJ1-1, with 7 bases matching TRBD1. V gave up 2 bases and J gave up 1 base; unmatched junction bases: 13. CDR1 MNHEY and CDR2 SMNVEV come from the germline V gene (reference sequence). The CDR3 consists of 18 residues. The CDR3 protein is CASSLPNSQGVRNTEAFF. The CDR3 nucleotides are TGTGCCAGCAGTTTACCCAACAGCCAGGGGGTGAGGAACACTGAAGCTTTCTTT.

CDR3 DNA sequence: TGTGCCAGCAATCGGCTGGGACAGGGAAACTCCTACGAGCAGTACTTC. Residues: CASNRLGQGNSYEQYF. The J gene is TRBJ2-7, the V gene TRBV28; 9 bases line up with TRBD1. V lost 7 bases and J lost 0; bases outside the gene matches: 10. There are 16 residues in the CDR3. CDR1 is MDHEN, CDR2 SYDVKM, per germline.

V gene TRBV19 combines with J gene TRBJ1-2, with 7 bases matching TRBD1. Germline V CDR1 and CDR2: LNHDA, SQIVND (reference sequence). This CDR3 region has 13 residues. With V trimmed by 7 bases and J by 3 bases, 5 bases remained unmatched. The CDR3 region is CASNHRGDYGYTF. The CDR3 DNA reads TGTGCCAGTAACCACAGGGGCGACTATGGCTACACCTTC.

This clone was recorded once. This rearrangement joins TRBV6-1 to TRBJ1-1; D is ambiguous. The ends were cut back, 3 bases at V and 5 bases at J, with 10 bases in the middle. The CDR3 is made up of 13 amino acids. Germline-derived CDR1 and CDR2 are MNHNS and SASEGT. The CDR3 DNA is TGTGCCAGCAGTGATTGGAGGGTTACTGAAGCTTTCTTT. This translates into CASSDWRVTEAFF.

This clone was seen just once. The chain has TRBV3-1 (or the pseudogene TRBV3-2) and TRBJ2-2; 7 bases are a match to TRBD1. Germline V gene data show CDR1 as LGHDT and CDR2 as YNNKEL (reference sequence). V shed 8 bases, J shed 4 bases, and the junction held 7 bases outside the gene matches. The CDR3 has 14 amino acids. CDR3 DNA: TGTGCCAGCGTCGGGGACAGACTCACCGGGGAGCTGTTTTTT. Its protein is CASVGDRLTGELFF.

This clone has a single count. One end of the junction is discordant with germline, which a read error may explain. J is TRBJ1-1 and V is TRBV4-1; TRBD1 matches at 8 bases. This CDR3 is 16 amino acids long. Germline V gene lookup returns CDR1 MGHRA and CDR2 YSYEKL. Here the CDR3 DNA reads TGCGCCAGCAGCGAAGACAGGGGAAACCTGAACACTGAAGCTTTCTTT. Its protein product is CASSEDRGNLNTEAFF.

V usage is TRBV11-2 and J usage is TRBJ2-3; 8 bases are shared with TRBD1. Germline-derived CDR1 and CDR2 are SGHAT and FQNNGV. The CDR3 extends over 15 amino acids. The J segment lost 5 bases and the V segment lost 4 bases, leaving 8 bases of the junction unmatched. The CDR3 loop reads CASSSTRGRGDTQYF. The CDR3 DNA reads as TGTGCCAGCAGCTCCACCAGGGGGCGCGGAGATACGCAGTATTTT.

The V and J genes are TRBV10-1 and TRBJ2-1; TRBD1 matches 7 bases. With 3 bases clipped from V and 4 bases from J, the junction kept 3 bases outside the gene matches. The germline CDR1 and CDR2 sequences are WNHNN and SYGVQD (reference sequence). CDR3 length equals 14 residues. This CDR3 reads CASSDKGAYNEQFF. The DNA of the CDR3 is TGCGCCAGCAGTGATAAGGGGGCGTACAATGAGCAGTTCTTC.

The CDR3 protein is CASSWGQTNYGYTF. In nucleotides, the CDR3 is TGTGCCAGCAGCTGGGGACAGACTAACTATGGCTACACCTTC. The V gene is TRBV5-8, the J gene TRBJ1-2, with 7 bases that match TRBD1. After removal of 3 bases from V and 0 bases from J, the junction contained 2 bases not matched to a gene. This CDR3 comprises 14 residues. The germline V gene has CDR1 SGHTS and CDR2 YDEGEE.